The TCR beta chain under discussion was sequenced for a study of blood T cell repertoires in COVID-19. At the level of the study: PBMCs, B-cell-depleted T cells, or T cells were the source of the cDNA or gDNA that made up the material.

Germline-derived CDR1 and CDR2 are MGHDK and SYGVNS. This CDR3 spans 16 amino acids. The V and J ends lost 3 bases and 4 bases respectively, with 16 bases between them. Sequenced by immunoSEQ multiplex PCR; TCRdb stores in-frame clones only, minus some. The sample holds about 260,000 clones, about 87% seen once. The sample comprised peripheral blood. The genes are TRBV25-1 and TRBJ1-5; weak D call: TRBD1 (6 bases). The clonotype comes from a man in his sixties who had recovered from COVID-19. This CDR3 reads CASSDDMGGGNQPQHF. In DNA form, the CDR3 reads TGTGCCAGCAGTGACGACATGGGAGGGGGAAATCAGCCCCAGCATTTT. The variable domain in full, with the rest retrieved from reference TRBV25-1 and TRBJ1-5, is EADIYQTPRYLVIGTGKKITLECSQTMGHDKMYWYQQDPGMELHLIHYSYGVNSTEKGDLSSESTVSRIRTEHFPLTLESARPSHTSQYLCASSDDMGGGNQPQHFGDGTRLSIL.